The 26 T cell receptor beta chains below were found in one sample sequenced in a study of type 1 regulatory T cells. Their recognized antigens are unknown. TCRdb re-called the reads through MiXCR, storing one row per CDR3 protein. The table includes 63,000 or so distinct CDR3 sequences, around 49% detected once. The specimen was cultured non-Tr1 T cells, either the whole culture or a sorted T cell fraction (not recorded which). The source of these receptors is a human donor in good health.

In this sample, this clonotype turned up a few times. CDR3 sequence (DNA): TGTGCCAGCAGCTTACAGCGGGGGGGATTTTTTGCGCAGTATTTT. Translating it yields CASSLQRGGFFAQYF. This chain connects TRBV7-2 to TRBJ2-3, with TRBD2 identical over 10 bases. The CDR3 sequence is 15 residues long. With 2 bases clipped from V and 10 bases from J, the junction kept 9 bases outside the gene matches. Per germline, CDR1 SGHTA and CDR2 FQGNSA.

The chain has TRBV12-3 or TRBV12-4 and TRBJ1-2, with 8 positions matching TRBD1. The CDR3 is 16 residues long. After removal of 7 bases from V and 8 bases from J, the junction contained 18 bases not matched to a gene. Here the CDR3 DNA reads TGTGCCAGCACCGAGGGTGAGGACAGGGCGCCCGGCGGCTACACCTTC. Translated, it gives CASTEGEDRAPGGYTF.

The rearrangement joins TRBV7-3 to TRBJ1-6; D call uncertain. The CDR3 has 13 residues. Germline assignment: CDR1 SGHTA and CDR2 FQGTGA. With 5 bases removed from V and 9 bases from J, the gap between germline ends came to 11 bases. The CDR3 loop is CASSMTDVSPLHF. The CDR3 DNA is TGTGCCAGCAGCATGACGGACGTTTCACCCCTCCACTTT.

This chain joins TRBV12-3 or TRBV12-4 and TRBJ1-1; 7 bases fit TRBD1. The CDR3 consists of 13 residues. Trimming took 6 bases from V and 1 from J; bases not matched to a gene: 2. For the CDR3, the DNA is TGTGCCAGCAGGGACAGGTGGAACACTGAAGCTTTCTTT. Its translation is CASRDRWNTEAFF.

The gene calls are TRBV11-2 and TRBJ2-5; maybe TRBD2 (5 bases). Trimming cost V 5 bases and J 8 bases, with 18 bases left between them. The length of the CDR3 is 14 residues. The germline V gene encodes CDR1 SGHAT and CDR2 FQNNGV. This CDR3 is CASSPDSFGFTQYF. CDR3 nucleotide sequence: TGTGCCAGCAGCCCGGACTCCTTCGGGTTTACCCAGTACTTC.

This clonotype appeared a few times. The rearrangement joins TRBV25-1 to TRBJ1-5; TRBD1 aligns across 8 bases. The CDR3 runs 15 residues. Trimming took 4 bases from V and 7 from J; bases not matched to a gene: 9. Germline lookup yields CDR1 MGHDK and CDR2 SYGVNS. The CDR3 DNA reads TGTGCCAGCAGTGCCGGACAGGGCTTCTCCCAGCCCCAGCATTTT. Protein: CASSAGQGFSQPQHF. Variable domain in full (rest from reference TRBV25-1 and TRBJ1-5): EADIYQTPRYLVIGTGKKITLECSQTMGHDKMYWYQQDPGMELHLIHYSYGVNSTEKGDLSSESTVSRIRTEHFPLTLESARPSHTSQYLCASSAGQGFSQPQHFGDGTRLSIL.

By its share, this clonotype is medium-sized (0.01 to 0.1%). V is TRBV12-3 or TRBV12-4 and J is TRBJ1-3; D uncertain. The V gene lost 5 bases and the J gene lost 2 bases, with 16 bases spanning the gap. This CDR3 is 16 amino acids long. The CDR3, as DNA: TGTGCCAGCAGTCTACGTCTGGGTACAGCTGGAAACACCATATATTTT. The encoded protein is CASSLRLGTAGNTIYF.

V usage is TRBV20-1 and J usage is TRBJ1-4, with a weak D call TRBD1 (6 bases). The CDR3 consists of 14 residues. Germline V gene sequence: CDR1 DFQATT, CDR2 SNEGSKA (reference sequence). Between the trimmed V and J ends, which lost 5 bases and 5 bases, there was a span of 15 bases. In DNA, the CDR3 is TGCAGTGCTTGGGTGGGGGGCCGCAATGAAAAACTGTTTTTT. It specifies CSAWVGGRNEKLFF.

This clonotype showed up just a few times. The rearrangement joins TRBV5-1 to TRBJ2-3, with D perhaps matching TRBD2 (5 bases). Germline CDR1 reads SGHRS; CDR2 reads YFSETQ. V lost 3 bases, J lost 2 bases, and 10 bases lay in between. This CDR3 has 14 amino acids. CDR3 sequence: CASSYWGDTDTQYF. DNA for the CDR3: TGCGCCAGCAGCTACTGGGGAGACACAGATACGCAGTATTTT.

The chain has TRBV19 and TRBJ2-1; TRBD1 matches at 12 bases. CDR3 length: 16 amino acids. The trim removed 5 bases at V and 9 bases at J, leaving 11 bases unmatched. Per the germline V gene, CDR1 is LNHDA and CDR2 is SQIVND (reference sequence). CDR3: CASSHGPGQGAREQFF. The DNA for the CDR3 is TGTGCCAGTAGTCACGGTCCGGGACAGGGGGCTCGTGAGCAGTTCTTC.

The V call is TRBV11-2, the J call TRBJ2-2; TRBD2 aligns across 9 bases. J was trimmed by 6 bases and V by 5 bases; bases with no gene match: 10. Per the germline V gene, CDR1 is SGHAT and CDR2 is FQNNGV. This CDR3 region has 16 residues. The CDR3 sequence is CASSDYGGGAPGELFF. CDR3 nucleotide sequence: TGTGCCAGCAGCGACTATGGCGGGGGGGCCCCCGGGGAGCTGTTTTTT.

The chain joins TRBV27 to TRBJ2-1; D might be TRBD1 (6 bases). In germline, CDR1 is MNHEY, CDR2 SMNVEV (reference sequence). V dropped 0 bases and J dropped 4 bases, with 13 bases sitting between them. The CDR3 loop spans 16 amino acids. The CDR3 DNA follows: TGTGCCAGCAGTTTATCGTGGGGAAGGGGGTACAATGAGCAGTTCTTC. Translation: CASSLSWGRGYNEQFF.

This clonotype has a single count. The V call is TRBV4-3, the J call TRBJ1-2; no definite D call. Germline V gene lookup returns CDR1 LGHNA and CDR2 YSLEER. The ends were cut back, 1 base at V and 0 bases at J, with 9 bases in the middle. The CDR3 covers 15 residues. The CDR3 bases are TGCGCCAGCAGCCAAGCACGCTCCTCTAACTATGGCTACACCTTC. It is translated as CASSQARSSNYGYTF.

V usage is TRBV12-3 or TRBV12-4 and J usage is TRBJ2-7; D is perhaps TRBD1 or TRBD2 (5 bases each). The CDR3 extends over 12 amino acids. With 4 bases removed from V and 10 bases from J, the gap between germline ends came to 14 bases. The CDR3 protein is CASSWDGDLQYF. The CDR3, as DNA: TGTGCCAGCAGTTGGGACGGAGACCTCCAGTACTTC.

This clonotype is deemed medium-sized. This chain connects TRBV5-1 to TRBJ1-1; a weak D match, TRBD1 (5 bases). CDR3 length equals 13 residues. With 3 bases removed from V and 7 bases from J, the gap between germline ends came to 13 bases. The V gene's germline CDR1 is SGHRS and CDR2 YFSETQ. CDR3 DNA sequence: TGCGCCAGCAGCTCTTCAACAGGCCGTGAAGCTTTCTTT. It translates to CASSSSTGREAFF.

The rearrangement joins TRBV20-1 to TRBJ2-1; 8 bases are shared with TRBD2. Germline V gives CDR1 DFQATT, CDR2 SNEGSKA (reference sequence). CDR3 length: 13 residues. V shed 3 bases, J shed 7 bases, and the junction held 5 bases outside the gene matches. CDR3 residues: CSASLAGPNEQFF. In DNA, the CDR3 is TGCAGTGCTAGCCTAGCGGGTCCGAATGAGCAGTTCTTC.

This clonotype has only a few counts. The chain couples TRBV2 to TRBJ1-1; no clear D. Germline lookup yields CDR1 SNHLY and CDR2 FYNNEI. V lost 10 bases and J 3 bases, leaving 12 bases between the germline ends. The CDR3 is 12 amino acids. CDR3 amino acids: CATNGPYTEAFF. CDR3 DNA sequence: TGTGCCACCAACGGTCCCTACACTGAAGCTTTCTTT.

This clonotype was counted between two and nine times. CDR3 DNA sequence: TGTGCCACGGAGCAGGATGACACTGAAGCTTTCTTT. This encodes CATEQDDTEAFF. This rearrangement joins TRBV10-3 to TRBJ1-1; no firm D call. In germline, CDR1 is ENHRY, CDR2 SYGVKD. This CDR3 region has 12 residues. The ends were cut back, 10 bases at V and 3 bases at J, with 12 bases in the middle.

This clonotype was detected only a few times. The chain couples TRBV6-1 to TRBJ2-3, with D perhaps matching TRBD1 or TRBD2 (5 bases each). The germline CDR1 and CDR2 sequences are MNHNS and SASEGT. This CDR3 has 16 residues. The V gene lost 3 bases and the J gene lost 0 bases, with 13 bases spanning the gap. The CDR3 reads CASSDGTLSSTDTQYF. The CDR3 DNA follows: TGTGCCAGCAGTGACGGGACCCTATCTAGCACAGATACGCAGTATTTT.

This clonotype has only a few counts. The rearrangement links TRBV5-1 to TRBJ2-3, with 9 positions matching TRBD2. CDR1 and CDR2 (germline): SGHRS, YFSETQ. The junction had 6 bases not matched to a gene; V was cut back by 4 bases and J by 0 bases. CDR3 length: 16 residues. The CDR3 is CASSATSGSSTDTQYF. The CDR3 nucleotides read TGCGCCAGCAGCGCGACTAGCGGATCTAGCACAGATACGCAGTATTTT.

This clonotype was detected only once. The rearrangement links TRBV20-1 to TRBJ2-4, with no clear D. CDR1 is DFQATT and CDR2 is SNEGSKA in the germline V gene (reference sequence). V gave up 8 bases and J gave up 1 base, with 15 bases separating them. CDR3 length: 14 residues. CDR3 amino acids: CSSQSPGAKNIQYF. The CDR3 bases are TGCAGTAGCCAATCCCCTGGGGCCAAAAACATTCAGTACTTC.

There are many counts of this clonotype. The V and J genes are TRBV20-1 and TRBJ2-7; D is unresolved. The CDR3 runs to 15 residues. Trimming left V 3 bases short and J 3 bases short, with 18 bases between. Germline V gives CDR1 DFQATT, CDR2 SNEGSKA (reference sequence). The CDR3 bases are TGCAGTGCTAGGCATCCCTTTCAGGCCGGCTACGAGCAGTACTTC. Amino acids: CSARHPFQAGYEQYF.

This clonotype was picked up a small number of times. This chain uses TRBV7-2 with TRBJ1-2; D gene uncertain. V lost 5 bases and J lost 0, with 13 bases in between. From germline, CDR1 is SGHTA and CDR2 FQGNSA. The CDR3 loop spans 15 amino acids. This CDR3 is CASSPPGRTNYGYTF. The DNA for the CDR3 is TGTGCCAGCAGCCCGCCGGGCCGTACTAACTATGGCTACACCTTC.

This rearrangement joins TRBV7-2 to TRBJ1-5, with D possibly TRBD1 on 6 matching bases. From germline, CDR1 is SGHTA and CDR2 FQGNSA. V shed 0 bases and J shed 5 bases, with 11 bases lying between them. The CDR3 is 15 amino acids. CDR3 nucleotides: TGTGCCAGCAGCTTAGCGGGAGGGGGAGATCAGCCCCAGCATTTT. Its protein product is CASSLAGGGDQPQHF. Combining the CDR3 with reference TRBV7-2 and TRBJ1-5 gives the whole variable domain GAGVSQSPSNKVTEKGKDVELRCDPISGHTALYWYRQSLGQGLEFLIYFQGNSAPDKSGLPSDRFSAERTGGSVSTLTIQRTQQEDSAVYLCASSLAGGGDQPQHFGDGTRLSIL.

This clonotype was counted a single time. V gene TRBV25-1 combines with J gene TRBJ2-1; D call uncertain. The CDR3 length is 13 residues. Per the germline V gene, CDR1 is MGHDK and CDR2 is SYGVNS. V was shortened by 8 bases and J by 0 bases, with 8 bases between the two germline ends. The CDR3 region has the DNA TGTGCCAGCTGGTTGAGCTCCTACAATGAGCAGTTCTTC. This sequence encodes CASWLSSYNEQFF.

The chain uses TRBV5-6 and TRBJ1-2, with unresolved D. The CDR3 totals 16 residues. Looked up from germline, CDR1 is SGHDT and CDR2 is YYEEEE. V lost 0 bases to trimming and J lost 4 bases, with 16 bases between them. The CDR3 region is CASSLGHGLRGYGYTF. CDR3 nucleotide sequence: TGTGCCAGCAGCTTGGGACACGGCCTCCGGGGCTATGGCTACACCTTC.